A single TCR beta chain is shown here with its context. The antigen remains undetermined. The source of the sample is a study of T cell responses to AZD1222 COVID-19 vaccine. Study-wide points: Sampling captured repertoires only after the peak T cell response. Just 5 to 7 AZD1222 recipients were seropositive at baseline. Clonal diversity may have been underestimated in mostly white British donors.

TCRdb's copy holds only in-frame clones and misses some; the assay was immunoSEQ multiplex PCR. Here the sample spans fewer than 120,000 clones, roughly 90% being singletons. The CDR3 runs to 13 residues. Germline V lookup: CDR1 LGHDT, CDR2 YNNKEL (reference sequence). The V end lost 4 bases, the J end lost 6 bases, and 12 bases lay between the germline ends. The J gene is TRBJ1-1, the V gene TRBV3-1 (or the pseudogene TRBV3-2), with a tentative D call TRBD1 (5 bases). The sequences come from peripheral blood, collected on day 0 of AZD1222 vaccination. This sequence originates from an adult in good health. The DNA of the CDR3 is TGTGCCAGCAGCCTATCGGGGGGTGCTGAAGCTTTCTTT. This codes for CASSLSGGAEAFF.